This T cell receptor beta chain comes out of a study of blood T cell repertoires in COVID-19. The CDR3 is 13 amino acids. The germline CDR1 and CDR2 sequences are SGHAT and FQDESV (reference sequence). The ends were cut back, 3 bases at V and 2 bases at J, with 4 bases in the middle. The study recruited people aged roughly 18 to 89 years across approximately 23 US areas. Each participant's cohort was designated according to participant-reported clinical history. Exposed study participants had met a COVID-19 case within 2 weeks before entry. Libraries were prepared by immunoSEQ multiplex PCR; TCRdb keeps only in-frame clonotypes and omits some of them. The table includes about 260,000 clones, 91% detected once.

Source material: PBMCs or T cells enriched from blood (not recorded which). The chain carries TRBV11-1 and TRBJ1-4, with no clear D. This clonotype originated in a man aged 40-50 years who had been exposed to COVID-19. The chain's CDR3 is CASSFGTNEKLFF. Here the CDR3 DNA reads TGTGCCAGCAGCTTCGGGACTAATGAAAAACTGTTTTTT.